A single sample is the source of the 32 T cell receptor beta chains below, sequenced in a study of liver allograft versus peripheral blood T cells (dated by TCRdb to 2020 to 2022). At the level of the whole study: The study compared the T cell receptor repertoires present in transplanted livers with the repertoires present in the peripheral blood of liver transplant recipients.

The sample was run on an Illumina MiSeq. TCRdb reprocessing: public reads trimmed at Q25 with fastp, clones called with MiXCR, in-frame beta chains kept. When rows share a CDR3 protein, they turn into one entry using the most common DNA and genes. The sample contains about 9,000 distinct CDR3 sequences, over 14% of them found a single time. Together, the top ten hold roughly 2.9% of the sample. The receptors were sampled from a human patient who had a liver transplant. After a transplant, some T cells may have been passed on by the graft donor.

This clonotype is classed as medium-sized. The chain links TRBV9 to TRBJ2-1, with TRBD2 identical over 15 bases. The germline CDR1 and CDR2 sequences are SGDLS and YYNGEE. This CDR3 is 17 amino acids long. V lost 7 bases, J lost 4 bases, and 9 bases stayed unmatched. The CDR3 sequence: CASSRGLAGGTYNEQFF. CDR3 DNA sequence: TGTGCCAGCTCCCGAGGACTAGCGGGGGGGACTTACAATGAGCAGTTCTTC.

Judged by abundance, this clonotype is medium-sized. The rearrangement uses TRBV27 and TRBJ1-4; 11 bases map to TRBD1. V lost 5 bases to trimming and J lost 4 bases; unmatched junction nucleotides: 21. This CDR3 is built from 21 residues. The germline V gene has CDR1 MNHEY and CDR2 SMNVEV (reference sequence). The CDR3 bases are TGTGCCAGCAGTCTCAAAGTAAGGGGCCGGGACAGGGGGTCGGTTAATGAAAAACTGTTTTTT. This gives the protein CASSLKVRGRDRGSVNEKLFF.

This clonotype appeared a few times. The chain joins TRBV7-9 to TRBJ2-5; D perhaps matches TRBD2 (6 bases). Trimming removed 5 bases from V and 2 bases from J, with 18 bases in between. This CDR3 is built from 16 residues. The germline gives CDR1 SEHNR, CDR2 FQNEAQ (reference sequence). CDR3 sequence reads: CASSPPLAIGQETQYF. The CDR3 DNA is TGTGCCAGCAGCCCCCCCCTAGCGATAGGGCAAGAGACCCAGTACTTC.

For this clonotype: One base separates it from a far larger clone, so it is likely a read error. This chain joins TRBV6-1 and TRBJ1-4; 7 bases agree with TRBD1. CDR1 and CDR2 from the germline V gene are MNHNS and SASEGT. CDR3 length: 14 residues. V was clipped by 5 bases and J by 10 bases; unmatched bases: 10. CDR3 protein: CASSSGTELGKLFF. CDR3 nucleotide sequence: TGTGCCAGCAGTTCCGGGACAGAACTCGGAAAACTGTTTTTT.

This clonotype counts as medium-sized. V usage is TRBV28 and J usage is TRBJ1-4; D is unresolved. This CDR3 region has 12 residues. Germline loops: CDR1 MDHEN, CDR2 SYDVKM. Trimming took off 2 bases at V and 16 bases at J, with 14 bases between the two ends. CDR3 amino acids: CASSLLGGSRFF. DNA of the CDR3: TGTGCCAGCAGTTTACTGGGAGGTTCTCGGTTTTTT.

This clonotype is medium-sized (0.01 to 0.1%) by share. V is TRBV6-2 or TRBV6-3 and J is TRBJ1-5; D perhaps matches TRBD1 (5 bases). The CDR3 has 16 residues. The germline V gene has CDR1 MNHEY and CDR2 SVGEGT. V was cut by 6 bases and J by 5 bases, with 20 bases left in between. CDR3 coding DNA: TGTGCCAGCAGCCCCTTATTAGCAAAGGGACATCAGCCCCAGCATTTT. This encodes CASSPLLAKGHQPQHF.

This clonotype counts as medium-sized. This chain uses TRBV5-4 with TRBJ1-2; unclear D gene. Germline-derived CDR1 and CDR2 are SGHNT and YYREEE (reference sequence). Trimming left V 0 bases short and J 2 bases short, with 11 bases between. There are 15 residues in the CDR3. CDR3 nucleotides: TGTGCCAGCAGCTTGGGACCTACAGTCAACTATGGCTACACCTTC. It translates to CASSLGPTVNYGYTF.

The sample holds a few counts of this clonotype. The V gene is TRBV12-3 or TRBV12-4, the J gene TRBJ2-2, with D perhaps given as TRBD1 or TRBD2 (6 bases each). V dropped 4 bases and J dropped 2 bases, with 17 bases sitting between them. The CDR3 totals 17 residues. The CDR3 here is CASSWPGAIDNTGELFF. CDR3 coding DNA: TGTGCCAGCAGTTGGCCGGGGGCGATCGATAACACCGGGGAGCTGTTTTTT.

This clonotype ranks as medium-sized. The chain employs TRBV18 and TRBJ1-1; no firm D call. Trimming stripped 0 bases from V and 1 base from J, with 3 bases between. Germline-derived CDR1 and CDR2 are KGHSH and LQKENI. The length of the CDR3 is 13 residues. The CDR3 nucleotides read TGTGCCAGCTCACCACCGGGGAACACTGAAGCTTTCTTT. Protein: CASSPPGNTEAFF.

This clonotype was observed at least ten times. The CDR3 DNA is TGTGCCAGCAGCTCCGGCTACCAAATATCGGGCAATTCACCCCTCCACTTT. Translation gives CASSSGYQISGNSPLHF. The chain carries TRBV11-2 and TRBJ1-6; D is ambiguous. CDR3 length equals 17 residues. Germline V CDR1 and CDR2: SGHAT, FQNNGV. V was trimmed by 4 bases and J by 7 bases, leaving 20 bases between them. The full variable domain, completed using reference TRBV11-2 and TRBJ1-6, is EAGVAQSPRYKIIEKRQSVAFWCNPISGHATLYWYQQILGQGPKLLIQFQNNGVVDDSQLPKDRFSAERLKGVDSTLKIQPAKLEDSAVYLCASSSGYQISGNSPLHFGNGTRLTVT.

This CDR3 is CAISEDKSMYF. The CDR3, as DNA: TGTGCCATCAGTGAGGACAAGTCTATGTACTTC. The chain joins TRBV10-3 to TRBJ2-7; unclear D gene. The CDR3 sequence is 11 residues long. Looked up from germline, CDR1 is ENHRY and CDR2 is SYGVKD. With 2 bases removed from V and 12 bases from J, the gap between germline ends came to 11 bases.

This clonotype is labeled as medium-sized (0.01 to 0.1%). V gene TRBV24-1 combines with J gene TRBJ2-2; TRBD1 matches 9 bases. This CDR3 has 16 residues. The germline V gene encodes CDR1 KGHDR and CDR2 SFDVKD. Trimming cost V 4 bases and J 3 bases; bases outside gene matches: 5. CDR3 nucleotides: TGTGCCACCAGTGAATACAGGGGGCTGGACACCGGGGAGCTGTTTTTT. It encodes CATSEYRGLDTGELFF.

This clonotype is labeled as medium-sized (0.01 to 0.1%). The chain is built from TRBV7-2 and TRBJ2-3; 10 bases match TRBD1. The CDR3 totals 15 residues. V shed 4 bases, J shed 5 bases, and the junction held 6 bases outside the gene matches. In germline, CDR1 is SGHTA, CDR2 FQGNSA. The CDR3 loop is CASSWTGGIRDTQYF. In DNA form, the CDR3 reads TGTGCCAGCAGCTGGACAGGGGGGATAAGAGATACGCAGTATTTT.

This clonotype was found a few times. The chain recombines TRBV20-1 with TRBJ2-5, with 9 positions matching TRBD1. Per germline, CDR1 DFQATT and CDR2 SNEGSKA (reference sequence). V was clipped by 4 bases and J by 4 bases; unmatched bases: 13. The CDR3 contains 16 residues. The CDR3 region is CSAIQGATVKGETQYF. CDR3 DNA: TGCAGTGCTATACAGGGGGCGACCGTGAAAGGAGAGACCCAGTACTTC.

As for this clonotype: A read error is the likely source, as a far larger clone sits one nucleotide away. The chain carries TRBV29-1 and TRBJ2-1, with TRBD1 identical over 10 bases. The germline V gene encodes CDR1 SQVTM and CDR2 ANQGSEA. V lost 4 bases to trimming and J lost 7 bases; unmatched junction nucleotides: 1. The CDR3 consists of 12 residues. In nucleotides, the CDR3 is TGCAGCGTTGGACAGGGGGCAAATGAGCAGTTCTTC. This sequence encodes CSVGQGANEQFF.

V gene TRBV12-3 or TRBV12-4 combines with J gene TRBJ2-4; D unclear. The CDR3 length is 15 residues. The ends were cut back, 6 bases at V and 0 bases at J, with 12 bases in the middle. The CDR3 sequence: CASSPGRIAKNIQYF. CDR3 nucleotides: TGTGCCAGCAGCCCCGGGCGGATAGCCAAAAACATTCAGTACTTC.

This clonotype was recorded at least ten times. The chain employs TRBV6-2 or TRBV6-3 and TRBJ2-1; D unresolved. The CDR3 runs 13 residues. Germline CDR1 reads MNHEY; CDR2 reads SVGEGT. V shed 5 bases and J shed 2 bases, with 7 bases lying between them. CDR3 sequence: CASSPTPYNEQFF. As DNA, the CDR3 is TGTGCCAGCAGTCCCACACCCTACAATGAGCAGTTCTTC.

Within the sample, this clonotype is medium-sized. V usage is TRBV24-1 and J usage is TRBJ2-7; the D gene is possibly TRBD1 (5 bases). Per the germline V gene, CDR1 is KGHDR and CDR2 is SFDVKD. The CDR3 has 13 amino acids. Trimming pared 3 bases from V and 3 bases from J, leaving 8 bases between. In DNA, the CDR3 is TGTGCCACCAGTGATCGACAGAACTACGAGCAGTACTTC. Its translation: CATSDRQNYEQYF.

The gene calls are TRBV20-1 and TRBJ2-1, with TRBD2 matching over 8 bases. The V gene end was trimmed by 0 bases and the J gene end by 6 bases; junction bases not matched to a gene: 13. Germline CDR1 is DFQATT and CDR2 is SNEGSKA (reference sequence). The CDR3 is 17 amino acids. CDR3 residues: CSARDMMGRGAGNEQFF. The DNA for the CDR3 is TGCAGTGCTAGAGATATGATGGGGCGGGGGGCAGGCAATGAGCAGTTCTTC.

This clonotype is termed medium-sized. This chain joins TRBV27 and TRBJ1-2, with D tentatively TRBD1 (6 bases). Germline loops: CDR1 MNHEY, CDR2 SMNVEV (reference sequence). The CDR3 loop spans 15 amino acids. V was cut by 3 bases and J by 7 bases, with 18 bases left in between. CDR3 in amino acids: CASSFVGQSHSGYTF. The CDR3 coding sequence is TGTGCCAGCAGTTTTGTCGGACAGAGTCACTCTGGCTACACCTTC.

The CDR3 DNA reads as TGTGCCAGTAGTATAGTCCCCGGGACAGGGATTCGGGAAGCTTTCTTT. Translated, it gives CASSIVPGTGIREAFF. The chain carries TRBV19 and TRBJ1-1; TRBD1 agrees at 9 bases. Germline values: CDR1 LNHDA, CDR2 SQIVND (reference sequence). The CDR3 has 16 amino acids. Trimming at V came to 1 base and at J to 8 bases, leaving 11 bases not matched to a gene.

This clonotype is categorized as medium-sized. The V and J genes are TRBV29-1 and TRBJ2-2; a possible D gene is TRBD2 (6 bases). Trimming pared 8 bases from V and 7 bases from J, leaving 14 bases between. The CDR3 covers 12 residues. Germline-derived CDR1 and CDR2 are SQVTM and ANQGSEA. CDR3 amino acids: CSSRREGGELFF. The CDR3 DNA follows: TGCAGCTCTAGGAGGGAAGGCGGGGAGCTGTTTTTT.

By frequency in the sample, this clonotype is medium-sized (0.01 to 0.1%). The chain employs TRBV19 and TRBJ2-1, with 11 bases that match TRBD2. The germline V gene encodes CDR1 LNHDA and CDR2 SQIVND (reference sequence). Losses at the gene ends were 4 bases for V and 12 bases for J; bases not matched to a gene: 11. The CDR3 sequence is 15 residues long. The CDR3 region has the DNA TGTGCCAGTAGTAGTGGGACTAGCGGATTAAGACGGCAGTTCTTC. Amino acid sequence: CASSSGTSGLRRQFF. Complete variable domain (other parts from reference TRBV19 and TRBJ2-1): DGGITQSPKYLFRKEGQNVTLSCEQNLNHDAMYWYRQDPGQGLRLIYYSQIVNDFQKGDIAEGYSVSREKKESFPLTVTSAQKNPTAFYLCASSSGTSGLRRQFFGPGTRLTVL.

By sample share, this clonotype is medium-sized. The genes are TRBV6-1 and TRBJ1-3; D gene ambiguous. The ends were cut back, 2 bases at V and 0 bases at J, with 14 bases in the middle. Germline assignment: CDR1 MNHNS and CDR2 SASEGT. The CDR3 totals 17 residues. The CDR3 DNA sequence: TGTGCCAGCAGTGAACTCCTGACGGGTCGCTCTGGAAACACCATATATTTT. Amino acid sequence: CASSELLTGRSGNTIYF.

This clonotype is medium-sized. The gene calls are TRBV18 and TRBJ1-2; 9 bases line up with TRBD1. V shed 2 bases and J 6 bases; nucleotides not matched to a gene: 7. The CDR3 loop spans 15 amino acids. CDR1 KGHSH and CDR2 LQKENI come from the germline V gene. In nucleotides, the CDR3 is TGTGCCAGCTCACCAAGACAGGGGGAGAGCGATGGCTACACCTTC. This sequence encodes CASSPRQGESDGYTF.

The table lists this clonotype with many counts. The rearrangement links TRBV6-6 to TRBJ1-1; D might be TRBD1 (6 bases). The CDR3 runs to 15 residues. The germline CDR1 and CDR2 sequences are MNHNY and SVGAGI (reference sequence). Trimming took 2 bases from V and 1 from J, leaving 11 bases between them. This chain's CDR3 is CASSYVQGGNTEAFF. DNA of the CDR3: TGTGCCAGCAGTTACGTACAGGGTGGGAACACTGAAGCTTTCTTT.

This clonotype came up a few times. One end of the junction varies from germline; a read error may be responsible. The chain combines TRBV20-1 with TRBJ1-5, with 7 nucleotides matching TRBD1. This CDR3 has 14 amino acids. Germline V CDR1 and CDR2: DFQATT, SNEGSKA (reference sequence). The CDR3 spells CSAGEGAGNQPQHF. For the CDR3, the DNA is TGCAGTGCTGGAGAGGGGGCGGGAAATCAGCCCCAGCATTTT.

The CDR3 DNA follows: TGTGCCAGCACCACCGGACAGGGCTGGGCCAACGTCCTGACTTTC. Translating gives CASTTGQGWANVLTF. This chain connects TRBV6-2 or TRBV6-3 to TRBJ2-6; 8 bases fit TRBD1. In germline, CDR1 is MNHEY, CDR2 SVGEGT. The V gene end was trimmed by 7 bases and the J gene end by 5 bases; junction bases not matched to a gene: 7. This CDR3 contains 15 residues.

By sample share, this clonotype is medium-sized. This sequence joins TRBV28 and TRBJ1-2; 9 positions agree with TRBD1. CDR1 is MDHEN and CDR2 is SYDVKM in the germline V gene. V gave up 0 bases and J gave up 0 bases; unmatched junction bases: 2. This CDR3 is 16 amino acids long. The CDR3 sequence is CASSLWGQGANYGYTF. The DNA for the CDR3 is TGTGCCAGCAGTTTATGGGGACAGGGAGCTAACTATGGCTACACCTTC.

Judged by abundance, this clonotype is medium-sized (0.01 to 0.1%). The chain is built from TRBV6-1 and TRBJ1-3; D is ambiguous. Germline V CDR1 and CDR2: MNHNS, SASEGT. The CDR3 covers 14 residues. Between the trimmed V and J ends, which lost 1 base and 4 bases, there was a span of 8 bases. The CDR3 DNA follows: TGTGCCAGCAGTGAAGAACCAGGAGGAAACACCATATATTTT. Translation: CASSEEPGGNTIYF.

By frequency in the sample, this clonotype is medium-sized. The V and J genes are TRBV19 and TRBJ1-6, with no clear D. The CDR3 runs to 14 residues. Trimming cost V 3 bases and J 8 bases, with 11 bases left between them. Germline loops: CDR1 LNHDA, CDR2 SQIVND (reference sequence). CDR3 coding DNA: TGTGCCAGTAGTATCACGGGAGAGGATTCACCCCTCCACTTT. Translating gives CASSITGEDSPLHF. Drawing the rest from reference TRBV19 and TRBJ1-6, the complete variable domain is DGGITQSPKYLFRKEGQNVTLSCEQNLNHDAMYWYRQDPGQGLRLIYYSQIVNDFQKGDIAEGYSVSREKKESFPLTVTSAQKNPTAFYLCASSITGEDSPLHFGNGTRLTVT.

The rearrangement joins TRBV11-3 to TRBJ2-2, with unresolved D. This CDR3 has 12 residues. The ends were cut back, 5 bases at V and 7 bases at J, with 8 bases in the middle. Germline CDR1 and CDR2: SGHNT and YENEEA. The CDR3 DNA reads TGTGCCAGCAGCCCAGACGGCGGGGAGCTGTTTTTT. This translates into CASSPDGGELFF.